The next 20 T cell receptor beta chains were all read from a single sample in a study of T cell repertoires in ileal Crohn's disease. Here immunoSEQ multiplex PCR was the method, and the copy in TCRdb shows in-frame clones only, minus some. The repertoire holds 2,500 or so clones, with approximately 93% as singletons. Time point: inflamed ileum from the surgical specimen. Material: ileal tissue. The receptor source for this set is an adult with Crohn's disease.

The rearrangement joins TRBV11-2 to TRBJ2-7; TRBD1 matches at 7 bases. Germline values: CDR1 SGHAT, CDR2 FQNNGV. V was clipped by 5 bases and J by 5 bases; unmatched bases: 6. This CDR3 contains 13 residues. CDR3 loop: CASSTNTGDEQYF. As DNA, the CDR3 is TGTGCCAGCAGCACCAACACAGGGGACGAGCAGTACTTC.

The chain is built from TRBV2 and TRBJ2-1; no reliable D call. The CDR3 loop spans 11 amino acids. Looked up from germline, CDR1 is SNHLY and CDR2 is FYNNEI. Trimming took off 8 bases at V and 0 bases at J, with 2 bases between the two ends. The CDR3 reads CASSSYNEQFF. CDR3 coding DNA: TGTGCCAGCTCCTCCTACAATGAGCAGTTCTTC.

This chain joins TRBV14 and TRBJ1-3; 11 positions match TRBD1. CDR3 length: 15 amino acids. Germline lookup yields CDR1 SGHDN and CDR2 FVKESK. V gave up 5 bases and J gave up 5 bases; unmatched junction bases: 5. The CDR3: CASSTDRGLRNTIYF. CDR3 DNA: TGTGCCAGCAGCACGGACAGGGGGCTTAGAAACACCATATATTTT.

The chain recombines TRBV30 with TRBJ2-7; a weak D match, TRBD1 (6 bases). V dropped 5 bases and J dropped 4 bases, with 12 bases sitting between them. The CDR3 has 12 residues. CDR1 and CDR2 (germline): GTSNPN, SVGIG (reference sequence). The CDR3 here is CAWGRQDYEQYF. CDR3 coding DNA: TGTGCCTGGGGTCGACAGGATTACGAGCAGTACTTC.

The chain couples TRBV5-5 to TRBJ1-2; D is unclear. Germline values: CDR1 SGHKS, CDR2 YYEKEE (reference sequence). The V and J ends lost 0 bases and 0 bases respectively, with 6 bases between them. CDR3 length: 14 residues. The CDR3 protein is CASSLDSTNYGYTF. In nucleotides, the CDR3 is TGTGCCAGCAGCTTGGACAGTACTAACTATGGCTACACCTTC. Full variable domain (missing parts from reference TRBV5-5 and TRBJ1-2): DAGVTQSPTHLIKTRGQQVTLRCSPISGHKSVSWYQQVLGQGPQFIFQYYEKEERGRGNFPDRFSARQFPNYSSELNVNALLLGDSALYLCASSLDSTNYGYTFGSGTRLTVV.

The chain uses TRBV11-1 and TRBJ2-1; the D is unclear. This CDR3 contains 11 residues. Germline V gene lookup returns CDR1 SGHAT and CDR2 FQDESV (reference sequence). V lost 4 bases to trimming and J lost 6 bases, with 4 bases between them. The CDR3 nucleotides read TGTGCCAGCAGCTGGGCCAATGAGCAGTTCTTC. It codes for CASSWANEQFF.

The CDR3 DNA reads TGCGCCAGCAGTGAGTCCATAGGGGGTTATAACTATGGCTACACCTTC. Translating it yields CASSESIGGYNYGYTF. The rearrangement joins TRBV10-1 to TRBJ1-2; TRBD1 is a possible D gene (6 bases). This CDR3 is 16 amino acids long. The germline CDR1 and CDR2 sequences are WNHNN and SYGVQD (reference sequence). V lost 0 bases and J 1 base, leaving 12 bases between the germline ends.

J is TRBJ1-1 and V is TRBV18, with 8 nucleotides matching TRBD1. Losses at the gene ends were 3 bases for V and 4 bases for J; bases not matched to a gene: 13. The germline V gene has CDR1 KGHSH and CDR2 LQKENI. The CDR3 runs 17 residues. CDR3: CASSPLVTGGVGTEAFF. In nucleotides, the CDR3 is TGTGCCAGCTCACCTCTAGTCACAGGGGGTGTGGGCACTGAAGCTTTCTTT.

This CDR3 is CASSLNLDRRSPDEQFF. The DNA of the CDR3 is TGTGCCAGCAGCTTAAACTTGGACAGGCGGTCCCCCGATGAGCAGTTCTTC. The chain has TRBV7-9 and TRBJ2-1; TRBD1 matches at 7 bases. CDR3 size: 17 residues. Germline V lookup: CDR1 SEHNR, CDR2 FQNEAQ (reference sequence). V shed 2 bases, J shed 8 bases, and the junction held 15 bases outside the gene matches.

The chain recombines TRBV7-9 with TRBJ2-1; 8 nucleotides line up with TRBD2. CDR3 length: 17 residues. The ends lost 5 bases at V and 1 base at J; junction bases unmatched: 10. CDR1 is SEHNR and CDR2 is FQNEAQ in the germline V gene (reference sequence). CDR3 protein: CASSPGAGDDSYNEQFF. In nucleotides, the CDR3 is TGTGCCAGCAGCCCTGGAGCGGGGGACGATTCCTACAATGAGCAGTTCTTC. Based on the CDR3 plus reference TRBV7-9 and TRBJ2-1, the full variable domain is DTGVSQNPRHKITKRGQNVTFRCDPISEHNRLYWYRQTLGQGPEFLTYFQNEAQLEKSRLLSDRFSAERPKGSFSTLEIQRTEQGDSAMYLCASSPGAGDDSYNEQFFGPGTRLTVL.

The V and J genes are TRBV5-6 and TRBJ2-5, with D uncertain. The CDR3 is 11 amino acids. Trimming left V 4 bases short and J 3 bases short, with 4 bases between. Germline V gives CDR1 SGHDT, CDR2 YYEEEE. The CDR3 nucleotides are TGTGCCAGCAGCCTCAAAGAGACCCAGTACTTC. Protein sequence: CASSLKETQYF.

V gene TRBV6-1 combines with J gene TRBJ1-1; no clear D gene. Looked up from germline, CDR1 is MNHNS and CDR2 is SASEGT. The V end lost 4 bases, the J end lost 1 base, and 10 bases lay between the germline ends. This CDR3 spans 14 amino acids. CDR3 coding DNA: TGTGCCAGCAGTGCCACCCGAGCGAACACTGAAGCTTTCTTT. It yields the protein CASSATRANTEAFF.

The chain is built from TRBV7-9 and TRBJ2-7; 7 nucleotides agree with TRBD2. Germline CDR1 SEHNR, CDR2 FQNEAQ (reference sequence). Losses at the gene ends were 5 bases for V and 0 bases for J; bases not matched to a gene: 4. This CDR3 is built from 14 residues. The CDR3 spells CASSRDYNSYEQYF. As DNA, the CDR3 is TGTGCCAGCAGCCGGGACTACAACTCCTACGAGCAGTACTTC. Using reference TRBV7-9 and TRBJ2-7 for the parts outside the CDR3, the full variable domain is DTGVSQNPRHKITKRGQNVTFRCDPISEHNRLYWYRQTLGQGPEFLTYFQNEAQLEKSRLLSDRFSAERPKGSFSTLEIQRTEQGDSAMYLCASSRDYNSYEQYFGPGTRLTVT.

The V gene is TRBV7-9, the J gene TRBJ2-2; D remains ambiguous. Germline values: CDR1 SEHNR, CDR2 FQNEAQ (reference sequence). The CDR3 sequence is 14 residues long. Between the trimmed V and J ends, which lost 1 base and 4 bases, there was a span of 7 bases. The CDR3 nucleotides are TGTGCCAGCAGCTTAGGGGTTCTCACCGGGGAGCTGTTTTTT. This translates into CASSLGVLTGELFF.

The chain couples TRBV2 to TRBJ1-5, with 8 bases lining up with TRBD1. The CDR3 is 15 amino acids. From germline, CDR1 is SNHLY and CDR2 FYNNEI. The trim removed 3 bases at V and 2 bases at J, leaving 3 bases unmatched. CDR3 in DNA: TGTGCCAGCAGTGAGGACAGGGCGGGCAATCAGCCCCAGCATTTT. This gives the protein CASSEDRAGNQPQHF.

V usage is TRBV29-1 and J usage is TRBJ2-3; 11 bases align to TRBD2. Germline loops: CDR1 SQVTM, CDR2 ANQGSEA. The V and J ends lost 5 bases and 5 bases, in that order; junction bases with no gene match: 12. There are 16 residues in the CDR3. For the CDR3, the DNA is TGCAGCGTTCGGATTAATAGCGGGGGGGCGGGAGATACGCAGTATTTT. Translating it yields CSVRINSGGAGDTQYF.

This chain joins TRBV28 and TRBJ1-2; 8 bases agree with TRBD1. CDR1 is MDHEN, CDR2 SYDVKM, per germline. Trimming cost V 6 bases and J 5 bases; bases outside gene matches: 5. CDR3 length: 13 amino acids. CDR3 sequence: CASSSGGQYGYTF. For the CDR3, the DNA is TGTGCCAGCAGCTCAGGGGGCCAATATGGCTACACCTTC.

The chain recombines TRBV4-2 with TRBJ2-7, with TRBD2 as a possible D gene (6 bases). Deletions cut 1 base from V and 4 bases from J, with 20 bases between. The length of the CDR3 is 17 residues. The germline V gene has CDR1 LGHNA and CDR2 YNFKEQ. This chain's CDR3 is CASSQVGGGAGEYEQYF. The CDR3 DNA sequence: TGTGCCAGCAGCCAAGTGGGGGGAGGTGCCGGGGAGTACGAGCAGTACTTC.

The rearrangement links TRBV30 to TRBJ2-1; TRBD2 aligns across 7 bases. CDR3 length: 13 residues. The V segment lost 1 base and the J segment 6 bases; nucleotides outside the gene matches: 3. CDR1 GTSNPN and CDR2 SVGIG come from the germline V gene (reference sequence). The CDR3 is CAWSGTGGNEQFF. The CDR3 bases are TGTGCCTGGAGTGGGACGGGGGGCAATGAGCAGTTCTTC.

This chain joins TRBV6-5 and TRBJ2-7; either TRBD1 or TRBD2 may supply D (5 bases each). The CDR3 totals 12 residues. V gave up 8 bases and J gave up 3 bases, with 11 bases separating them. From germline, CDR1 is MNHEY and CDR2 SVGAGI. The chain's CDR3 is CASRGAVYEQYF. For the CDR3, the DNA is TGTGCCAGCCGAGGGGCGGTCTACGAGCAGTACTTC.